This TCR beta chain appears in the sequencing data of a study of identical twins. Regarding the study as a whole: Part of the zero-insertion signal could reflect confounding by invariant MAIT and iNKT cells.

With V trimmed by 6 bases and J by 2 bases, 4 bases remained unmatched. This CDR3 is 12 amino acids long. Germline assignment: CDR1 SQVTM and CDR2 ANQGSEA. Concerning this clonotype itself: Its specificity is not known.

It was template switching that added a universal primer site, and there were unique molecular identifiers on the cDNA. TCRdb called the 5' RACE reads again in MiXCR, with one record for every CDR3 protein. Among roughly 250,000 distinct CDR3 sequences listed, over 13% were seen once. Each donor was a healthy Caucasian. This chain connects TRBV29-1 to TRBJ2-7; 7 bases align to TRBD1. The sequence was collected from a woman in her late teens or twenties in good health. Sequences were obtained from memory (CD45RO+) T cells sorted from blood. The CDR3 DNA sequence: TGCAGCGTCGCCGGGACAGCCTACGAGCAGTACTTC. Translated, it gives CSVAGTAYEQYF.